Presented here are 3 T cell receptor beta chains from one specimen sequenced in a study of Graves' ophthalmopathy and Graves' hyperthyroidism. Beta-chain TCR CDR3 regions were amplified from RNA transcripts. The workflow started with a first-round RT-PCR run with HTBI primers and then moved on to a second-round multiplex PCR. TCRdb called the multiplex PCR reads again in MiXCR, with one record for every CDR3 protein. The table lists about 370,000 distinct CDR3 sequences, roughly a sixth of them singletons. The material sequenced was peripheral blood. These receptors were obtained from an adult woman with stable Graves' hyperthyroidism.

The chain has TRBV3-1 and TRBJ2-7, with a weak D call TRBD2 (6 bases). The CDR3 is made up of 13 amino acids. Trimming removed 4 bases from V and 4 bases from J, with 11 bases in between. Germline V gene sequence: CDR1 LGHDT, CDR2 YNNKEL (reference sequence). CDR3 amino acids: CASSRGGIYEQYF. The CDR3 nucleotides read TGTGCCAGCAGCCGGGGCGGGATTTACGAGCAGTACTTC.

This clonotype appeared many times. V and J are TRBV28 and TRBJ1-3; the match to TRBD1 covers 9 bases. CDR1 and CDR2 from the germline V gene are MDHEN and SYDVKM. The V gene end was trimmed by 7 bases and the J gene end by 0 bases; junction bases not matched to a gene: 4. The CDR3 is made up of 15 amino acids. Here the CDR3 reads CASNRDRDSGNTIYF. Here the CDR3 DNA reads TGTGCCAGCAATCGGGACAGGGACTCTGGAAACACCATATATTTT.

The sample holds many counts of this clonotype. J is TRBJ1-1 and V is TRBV20-1; TRBD1 matches 8 bases. Germline V gene data show CDR1 as DFQATT and CDR2 as SNEGSKA (reference sequence). The CDR3 runs to 15 residues. V lost 0 bases to trimming and J lost 4 bases; unmatched junction nucleotides: 7. The CDR3 region is CSARDPGQASTEAFF. The CDR3 DNA sequence: TGCAGTGCTAGAGATCCGGGACAGGCGTCCACTGAAGCTTTCTTT.